The rows below give T cell receptor beta chains drawn from one sample of a study of cytomegalovirus exposure and HLA in healthy donors. Clones were sequenced by immunoSEQ multiplex PCR, and TCRdb holds only the in-frame ones, with some missing. The sample records about 120,000 clones, around 80% being singletons. The sequenced sample consisted of PBMCs. The receptors stem from a man under 40 in good health and CMV-seropositive. Each CDR3 is given with its conserved first and last residue.

>TRBV9|TRBJ2-2
CASSAPRGANTGELFF
>TRBV11-2|TRBJ1-1
CASSLRGHNTEAFF
>TRBV5-4|TRBJ1-1
CASSSLKQGDTEAFF
>TRBV4-1|TRBJ1-2
CASSQADRADGYTF
>TRBV7-9|TRBJ2-5
CSSSLGSGDRAQYF
>TRBV6-5|TRBJ1-1
CASSPGTGGYTEAFF
>TRBV7-9|TRBJ2-7
CASGTGQGLGEQYF
>TRBV19|TRBJ1-4
CASSNEGYREKLFF
>TRBV10-3|TRBJ1-2
CAISGTGGRDGYTF
>TRBV21-1|TRBJ1-2
CAIPDRDRVWFGYTF
>TRBV6-6|TRBJ1-1
CASSLRFTEAFF
>TRBV6-5|TRBJ1-1
CASSPWDRVNTEAFF
>TRBV7-7|TRBJ2-1
CASSSSGGEQFF
>TRBV2|TRBJ2-1
CASSTRLRTSGTYNEQFF
>TRBV6-5|TRBJ1-2
CASSQRGQTYGYTF
>TRBV2|TRBJ1-5
CASSEAGAGTLPQHF
>TRBV7-9|TRBJ2-2
CASSPILTGELFF
>TRBV5-6|TRBJ2-7
CASSEGLPMEQYF
>TRBV6-5|TRBJ2-4
CASRSRGSSKNIQYF
>TRBV6-5|TRBJ2-3
CASNPAGDWTDTQYF
>TRBV23-1|NA
CASRPPSGGSSYEQYF
>TRBV19|TRBJ2-4
CASSIHGGQNSQYF
>TRBV5-4|TRBJ2-6
CASSFPGANGLTF
>TRBV5-4|TRBJ1-1
CASSNWGQGRSTEAFF
>TRBV4-3|TRBJ1-4
CASSQDPGTGAEKLFF
>TRBV5-4|TRBJ1-1
CASSSTGIGTEAFF
>TRBV25-1|TRBJ2-2
CASSDPPVGELFF
>TRBV11-2|TRBJ1-1
CASSLAGNWYTEAFF
>TRBV6-6|TRBJ2-3
CASSYLGHKDTQYF
>TRBV7-3|TRBJ2-3
CASSSGVAGGSQYF
>TRBV19|TRBJ1-2
CASSYRANYGYTF
>TRBV14|TRBJ2-7
CASSLPPRGEQYF
>TRBV7-2|TRBJ2-3
CASSYISGGVADTQYF
>TRBV28|TRBJ2-3
CASSFLAGLNADTQYF